The entry that follows covers one T cell receptor beta chain sequence. The antigen is undetermined. This entry comes from a study of T cell responses to AZD1222 COVID-19 vaccine. The study's findings and limits: CD4 TCRs linked to vaccination spanned spike, dominating at 160-218 and 743-854. Repertoires were obtained only post-peak T cell response. Spike-specific TCR breadth and depth both grew after two AZD1222 doses.

The method was immunoSEQ multiplex PCR; TCRdb's version includes in-frame clones alone and lacks a portion of them. This table holds 130,000 to 150,000 clones, about 91% found once. In germline, CDR1 is SGHKS, CDR2 YYEKEE (reference sequence). This CDR3 is 14 amino acids long. V shed 4 bases, J shed 5 bases, and the junction held 8 bases outside the gene matches. V usage is TRBV5-5 and J usage is TRBJ1-1, with 7 bases that match TRBD1. The source of this sequence is an adult in good health. The sequences come from peripheral blood, collected on day 0 of AZD1222 vaccination. This CDR3 is CASSDLQGLTEAFF. CDR3 in DNA: TGTGCCAGCAGCGACCTACAGGGGTTGACTGAAGCTTTCTTT.